The source of this TCR beta chain is a study of blood T cells in healthy people across ages. A sample-barcoded 5' primer and a J-beta primer mix were used in a second PCR of about 7 to 12 cycles. TCRdb itself ran the 5' RACE reads through MiXCR, one entry per CDR3 protein. The sample holds around 820,000 distinct CDR3 sequences; 20% to 25% are singletons and the top ten take approximately 4%. This clonotype was observed a few times. Its antigen is unidentified. The authors extracted at least 6 micrograms of total RNA per sample. The junction had 8 bases not matched to a gene; V was cut back by 4 bases and J by 4 bases. Per the germline V gene, CDR1 is MDHEN and CDR2 is SYDVKM. This CDR3 has 15 amino acids. General study results and limits: Underestimates were what the diversity estimates from one million T cells were considered to be.

This sample was shared with a second study, whose subject was T cells of mothers and their children. Turning to that study: Related mother-child pairs shared marginally more repertoire than unrelated pairs, though not significantly.

The chain has TRBV28 and TRBJ2-7; 9 bases align to TRBD2. The sequence was obtained from a boy aged 5-17 years in good health. The sequencing sample was made of blood. CDR3 sequence: CASSSYGTSRYEQYF. The CDR3 DNA is TGTGCCAGCAGTTCGTACGGGACTAGCAGATACGAGCAGTACTTC.